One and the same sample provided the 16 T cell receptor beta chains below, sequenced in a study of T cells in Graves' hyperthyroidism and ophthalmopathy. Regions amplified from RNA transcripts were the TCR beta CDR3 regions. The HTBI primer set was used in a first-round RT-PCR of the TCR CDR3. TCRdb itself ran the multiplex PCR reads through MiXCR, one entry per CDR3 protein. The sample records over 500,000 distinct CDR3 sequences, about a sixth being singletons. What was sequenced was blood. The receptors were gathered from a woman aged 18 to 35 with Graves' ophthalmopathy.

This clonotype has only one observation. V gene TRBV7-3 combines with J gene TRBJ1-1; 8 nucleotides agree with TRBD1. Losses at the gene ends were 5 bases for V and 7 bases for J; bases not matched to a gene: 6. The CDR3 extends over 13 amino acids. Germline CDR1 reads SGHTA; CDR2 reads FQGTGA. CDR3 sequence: CASSLDRGVEAFF. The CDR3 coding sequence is TGTGCCAGCAGCCTTGACAGGGGCGTTGAAGCTTTCTTT.

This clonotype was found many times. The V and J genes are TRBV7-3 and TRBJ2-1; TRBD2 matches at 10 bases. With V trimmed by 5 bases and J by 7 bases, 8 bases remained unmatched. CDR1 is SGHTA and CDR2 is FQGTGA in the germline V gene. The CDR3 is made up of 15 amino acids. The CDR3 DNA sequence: TGTGCCAGCAGCCCCAGGCCTAGCGGGAGTAATGAGCAGTTCTTC. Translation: CASSPRPSGSNEQFF.

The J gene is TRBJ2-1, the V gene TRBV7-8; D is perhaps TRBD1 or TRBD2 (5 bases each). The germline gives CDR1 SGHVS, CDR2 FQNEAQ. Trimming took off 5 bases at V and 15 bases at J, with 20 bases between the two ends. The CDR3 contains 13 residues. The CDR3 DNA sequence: TGTGCCAGCAGCATTGGGACCGGAAGCGATCCGTTCTTC. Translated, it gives CASSIGTGSDPFF.

The DNA for the CDR3 is TGTGCCAGTAGCCTTAGGACTAGCGGGGGTGGCGAGCAGTACTTC. This gives the protein CASSLRTSGGGEQYF. The chain links TRBV19 to TRBJ2-7; 13 nucleotides agree with TRBD2. CDR3 length: 15 residues. Per the germline V gene, CDR1 is LNHDA and CDR2 is SQIVND (reference sequence). With V trimmed by 6 bases and J by 6 bases, 8 bases remained unmatched. Complete variable domain (other parts from reference TRBV19 and TRBJ2-7): DGGITQSPKYLFRKEGQNVTLSCEQNLNHDAMYWYRQDPGQGLRLIYYSQIVNDFQKGDIAEGYSVSREKKESFPLTVTSAQKNPTAFYLCASSLRTSGGGEQYFGPGTRLTVT.

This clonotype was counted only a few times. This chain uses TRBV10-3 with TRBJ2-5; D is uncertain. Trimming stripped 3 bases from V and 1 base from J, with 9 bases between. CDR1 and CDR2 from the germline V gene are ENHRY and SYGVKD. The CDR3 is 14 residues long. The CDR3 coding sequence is TGTGCCATCAGTGATGGGCAGGTCCAAGAGACCCAGTACTTC. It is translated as CAISDGQVQETQYF.

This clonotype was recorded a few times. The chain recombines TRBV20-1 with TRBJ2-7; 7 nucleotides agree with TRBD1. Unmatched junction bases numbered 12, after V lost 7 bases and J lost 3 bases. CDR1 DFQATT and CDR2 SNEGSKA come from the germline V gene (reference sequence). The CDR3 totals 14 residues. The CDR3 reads CSVLPGTEIYEQYF. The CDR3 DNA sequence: TGCAGTGTATTACCCGGGACAGAAATCTACGAGCAGTACTTC.

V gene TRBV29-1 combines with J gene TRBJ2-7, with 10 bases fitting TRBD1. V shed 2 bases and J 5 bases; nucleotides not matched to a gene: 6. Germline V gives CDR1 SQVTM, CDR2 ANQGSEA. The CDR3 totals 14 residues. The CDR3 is CSVEIGDRGNEQYF. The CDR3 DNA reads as TGCAGCGTTGAAATCGGGGACAGGGGCAACGAGCAGTACTTC.

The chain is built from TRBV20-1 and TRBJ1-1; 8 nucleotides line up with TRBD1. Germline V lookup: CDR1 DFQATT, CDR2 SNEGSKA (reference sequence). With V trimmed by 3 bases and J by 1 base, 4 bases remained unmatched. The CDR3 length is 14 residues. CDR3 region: CSASLQGANTEAFF. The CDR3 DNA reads TGCAGTGCTAGTCTCCAGGGGGCGAACACTGAAGCTTTCTTT.

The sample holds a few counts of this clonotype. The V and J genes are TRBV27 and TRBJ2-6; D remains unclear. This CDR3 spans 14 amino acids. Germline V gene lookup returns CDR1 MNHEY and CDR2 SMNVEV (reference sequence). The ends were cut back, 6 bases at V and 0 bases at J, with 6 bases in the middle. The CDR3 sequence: CASRRLSGANVLTF. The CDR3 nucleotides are TGTGCCAGCAGGAGGCTCTCTGGGGCCAACGTCCTGACTTTC. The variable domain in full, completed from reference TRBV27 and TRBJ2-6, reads EAQVTQNPRYLITVTGKKLTVTCSQNMNHEYMSWYRQDPGLGLRQIYYSMNVEVTDKGDVPEGYKVSRKEKRNFPLILESPSPNQTSLYFCASRRLSGANVLTFGAGSRLTVL.

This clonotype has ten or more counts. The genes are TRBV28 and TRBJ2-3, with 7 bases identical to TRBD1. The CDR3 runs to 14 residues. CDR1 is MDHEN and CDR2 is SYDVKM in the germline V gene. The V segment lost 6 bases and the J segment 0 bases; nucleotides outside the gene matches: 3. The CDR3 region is CASSGDSSTDTQYF. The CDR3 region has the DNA TGTGCCAGCAGCGGGGACAGCAGCACAGATACGCAGTATTTT.

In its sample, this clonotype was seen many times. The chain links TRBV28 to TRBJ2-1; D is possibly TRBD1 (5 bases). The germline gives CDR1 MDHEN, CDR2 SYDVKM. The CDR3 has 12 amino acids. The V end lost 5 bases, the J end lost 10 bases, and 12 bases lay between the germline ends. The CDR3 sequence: CASSILTDEQFF. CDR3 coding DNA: TGTGCCAGCAGTATCCTGACAGACGAGCAGTTCTTC.

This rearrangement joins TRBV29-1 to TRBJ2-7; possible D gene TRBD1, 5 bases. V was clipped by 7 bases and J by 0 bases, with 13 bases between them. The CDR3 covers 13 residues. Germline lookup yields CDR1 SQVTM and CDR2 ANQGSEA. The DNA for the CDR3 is TGCAGCGCCAAGGACACCAGCTCCTACGAGCAGTACTTC. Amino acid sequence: CSAKDTSSYEQYF.

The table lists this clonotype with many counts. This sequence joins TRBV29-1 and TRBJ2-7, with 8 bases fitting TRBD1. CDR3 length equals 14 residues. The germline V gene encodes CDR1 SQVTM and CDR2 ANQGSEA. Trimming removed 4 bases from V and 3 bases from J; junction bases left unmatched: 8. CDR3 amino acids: CSVAPRGQVYEQYF. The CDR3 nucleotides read TGCAGCGTTGCTCCTCGGGGACAGGTCTACGAGCAGTACTTC.

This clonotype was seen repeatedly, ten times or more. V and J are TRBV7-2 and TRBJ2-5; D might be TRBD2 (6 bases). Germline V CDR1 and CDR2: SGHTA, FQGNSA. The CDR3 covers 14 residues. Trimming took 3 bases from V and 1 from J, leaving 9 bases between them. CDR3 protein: CASSFSGAQETQYF. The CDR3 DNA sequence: TGTGCCAGCAGCTTTTCGGGAGCCCAAGAGACCCAGTACTTC. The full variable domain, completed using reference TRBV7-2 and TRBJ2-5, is GAGVSQSPSNKVTEKGKDVELRCDPISGHTALYWYRQSLGQGLEFLIYFQGNSAPDKSGLPSDRFSAERTGGSVSTLTIQRTQQEDSAVYLCASSFSGAQETQYFGPGTRLLVL.

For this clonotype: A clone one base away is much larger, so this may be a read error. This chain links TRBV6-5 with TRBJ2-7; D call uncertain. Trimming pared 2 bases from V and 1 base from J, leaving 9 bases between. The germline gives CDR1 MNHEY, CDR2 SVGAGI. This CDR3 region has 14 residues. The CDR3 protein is CASSYGIGSYEQYF. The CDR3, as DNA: TGTGCCAGCAGTTACGGAATCGGTTCCTACGAGCAGTACTTC.

DNA for the CDR3: TGTGCCAGCAGTCCAGCGGGAACGGACTACGAGCAGTACTTC. Encoded protein: CASSPAGTDYEQYF. This chain connects TRBV6-1 to TRBJ2-7; 7 bases agree with TRBD2. CDR1 MNHNS and CDR2 SASEGT come from the germline V gene. V shed 5 bases, J shed 3 bases, and the junction held 7 bases outside the gene matches. CDR3 size: 14 residues.